This TCR beta chain came from a study of identical twins. The CDR3 sequence is 15 residues long. J was trimmed by 4 bases and V by 4 bases; bases with no gene match: 6. The authors used template switching to add a universal primer site and gave cDNA unique molecular identifiers. TCRdb fed the 5' RACE reads into MiXCR, producing one record per CDR3 protein. The sample shows 600,000 to 850,000 distinct CDR3 sequences, about 18% of them seen only once. These sequences were also reported in another study, on T cells expressing NK-cell markers. From that paper: Sorted CD3+CD56-NKG2C+, CD3+CD56+NKG2C- and CD3+CD56+NKG2C+ T cells were the source of the TCR beta repertoires.

This chain joins TRBV12-3 or TRBV12-4 and TRBJ2-2; 7 bases match TRBD1. The clonotype was recovered from a woman aged 18-29 years in good health. Material: PBMCs. The CDR3 loop reads CASSWTGLSTGELFF. The CDR3 bases are TGTGCCAGCAGTTGGACAGGACTCTCCACCGGGGAGCTGTTTTTT.